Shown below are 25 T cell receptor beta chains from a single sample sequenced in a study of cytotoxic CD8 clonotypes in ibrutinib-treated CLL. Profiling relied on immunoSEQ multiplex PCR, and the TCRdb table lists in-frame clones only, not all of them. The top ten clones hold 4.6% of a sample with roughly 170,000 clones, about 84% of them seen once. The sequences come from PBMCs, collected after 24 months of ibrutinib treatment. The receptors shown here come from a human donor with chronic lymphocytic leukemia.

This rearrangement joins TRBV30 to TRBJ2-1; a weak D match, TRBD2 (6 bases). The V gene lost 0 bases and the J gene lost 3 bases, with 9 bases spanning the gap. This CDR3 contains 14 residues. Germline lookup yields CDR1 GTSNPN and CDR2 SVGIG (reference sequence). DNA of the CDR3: TGTGCCTGGAGTGTGGGACTTATCTACAATGAGCAGTTCTTC. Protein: CAWSVGLIYNEQFF.

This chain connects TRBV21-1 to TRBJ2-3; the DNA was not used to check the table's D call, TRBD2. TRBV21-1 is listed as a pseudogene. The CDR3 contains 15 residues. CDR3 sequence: CASSKGKRGTDTQYF. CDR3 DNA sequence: TGTGCCAGCAGCAAAGGAAAGAGGGGCACAGATACGCAGTATTTT.

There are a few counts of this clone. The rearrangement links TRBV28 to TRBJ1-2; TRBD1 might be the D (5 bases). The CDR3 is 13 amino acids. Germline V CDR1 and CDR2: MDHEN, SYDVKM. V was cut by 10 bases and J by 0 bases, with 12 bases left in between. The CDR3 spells CATYRSTNYGYTF. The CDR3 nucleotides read TGTGCCACCTACAGGAGTACTAACTATGGCTACACCTTC.

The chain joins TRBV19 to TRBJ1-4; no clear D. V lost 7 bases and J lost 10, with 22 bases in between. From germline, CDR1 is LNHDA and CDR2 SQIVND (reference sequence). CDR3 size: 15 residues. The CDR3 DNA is TGTGCCAGTACCCCAGGAGGGTCATATCTGGCAAAACTGTTTTTT. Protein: CASTPGGSYLAKLFF. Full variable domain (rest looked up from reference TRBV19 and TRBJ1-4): DGGITQSPKYLFRKEGQNVTLSCEQNLNHDAMYWYRQDPGQGLRLIYYSQIVNDFQKGDIAEGYSVSREKKESFPLTVTSAQKNPTAFYLCASTPGGSYLAKLFFGSGTQLSVL.

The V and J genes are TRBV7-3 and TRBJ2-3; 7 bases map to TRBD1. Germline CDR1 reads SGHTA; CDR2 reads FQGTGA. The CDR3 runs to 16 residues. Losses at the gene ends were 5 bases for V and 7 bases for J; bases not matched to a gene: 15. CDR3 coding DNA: TGTGCCAGCAGCCTCCAGACAGGGACGATTCTGAATACGCAGTATTTT. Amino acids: CASSLQTGTILNTQYF.

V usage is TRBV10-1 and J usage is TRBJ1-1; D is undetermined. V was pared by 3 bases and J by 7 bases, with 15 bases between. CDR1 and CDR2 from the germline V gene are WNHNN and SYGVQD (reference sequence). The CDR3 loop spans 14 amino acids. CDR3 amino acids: CASSESRMVVEAFF. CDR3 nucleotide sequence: TGCGCCAGCAGTGAATCACGGATGGTTGTTGAAGCTTTCTTT.

The CDR3 bases are TGTGCCAGCAGTGGCAGTGGAAACACCATATATTTT. It encodes CASSGSGNTIYF. This sequence joins TRBV6-1 and TRBJ1-3; no clear D. This CDR3 is built from 12 residues. Trimming stripped 4 bases from V and 3 bases from J, with 4 bases between. The germline gives CDR1 MNHNS, CDR2 SASEGT.

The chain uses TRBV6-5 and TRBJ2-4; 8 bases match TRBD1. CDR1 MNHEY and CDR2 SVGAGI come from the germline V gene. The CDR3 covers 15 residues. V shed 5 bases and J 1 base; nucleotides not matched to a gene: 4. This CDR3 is CASSTGGRAKNIQYF. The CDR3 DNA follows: TGTGCCAGCAGTACAGGGGGTAGGGCCAAAAACATTCAGTACTTC.

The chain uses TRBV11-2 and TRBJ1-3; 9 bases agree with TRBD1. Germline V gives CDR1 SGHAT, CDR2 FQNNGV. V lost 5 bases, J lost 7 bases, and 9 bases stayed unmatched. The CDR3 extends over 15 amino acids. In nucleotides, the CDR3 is TGTGCCAGCAGCGCGGCCACAGGGGGCTGGAACACCATATATTTT. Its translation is CASSAATGGWNTIYF. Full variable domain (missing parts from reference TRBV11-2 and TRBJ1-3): EAGVAQSPRYKIIEKRQSVAFWCNPISGHATLYWYQQILGQGPKLLIQFQNNGVVDDSQLPKDRFSAERLKGVDSTLKIQPAKLEDSAVYLCASSAATGGWNTIYFGEGSWLTVV.

The CDR3 sequence: CSASGPGFQPQHF. For the CDR3, the DNA is TGCAGCGCCTCCGGCCCCGGTTTTCAGCCCCAGCATTTT. The chain links TRBV29-1 to TRBJ1-5; D remains unclear. The CDR3 is made up of 13 amino acids. V was trimmed by 7 bases and J by 6 bases, leaving 16 bases between them. Per the germline V gene, CDR1 is SQVTM and CDR2 is ANQGSEA.

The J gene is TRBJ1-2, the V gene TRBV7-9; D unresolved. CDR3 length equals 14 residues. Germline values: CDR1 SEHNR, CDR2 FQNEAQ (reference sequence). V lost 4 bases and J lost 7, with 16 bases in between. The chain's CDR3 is CASSSLRKFTGYTF. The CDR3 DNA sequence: TGTGCCAGCAGCTCCCTACGCAAGTTTACTGGCTACACCTTC.

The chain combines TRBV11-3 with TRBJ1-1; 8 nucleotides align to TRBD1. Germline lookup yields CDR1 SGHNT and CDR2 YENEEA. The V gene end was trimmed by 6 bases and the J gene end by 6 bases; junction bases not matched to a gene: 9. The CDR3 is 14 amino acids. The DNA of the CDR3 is TGTGCCAGCAGAAAGACAGGGGATGGCTCTGAAGCTTTCTTT. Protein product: CASRKTGDGSEAFF.

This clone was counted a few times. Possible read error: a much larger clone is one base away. As DNA, the CDR3 is TGTGCCAGCAGCTTAGAGAGCAATCAGCCCCAGCATTTT. Residues: CASSLESNQPQHF. The chain employs TRBV7-2 and TRBJ1-5; unclear D gene. This CDR3 spans 13 amino acids. The germline CDR1 and CDR2 sequences are SGHTA and FQGNSA. Trimming shortened V by 1 base and J by 1 base, and 2 bases separated the two germline ends.

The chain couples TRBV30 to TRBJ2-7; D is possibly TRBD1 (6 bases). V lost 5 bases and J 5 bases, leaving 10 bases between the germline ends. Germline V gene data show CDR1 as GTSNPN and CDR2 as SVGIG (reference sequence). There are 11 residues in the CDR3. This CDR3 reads CAWGGRDEQYF. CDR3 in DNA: TGTGCCTGGGGGGGCAGGGACGAGCAGTACTTC.

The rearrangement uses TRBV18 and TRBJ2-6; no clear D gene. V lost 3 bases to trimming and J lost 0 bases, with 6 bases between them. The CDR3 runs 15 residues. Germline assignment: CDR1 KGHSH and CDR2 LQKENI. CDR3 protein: CASSPQVSGANVLTF. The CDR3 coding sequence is TGTGCCAGCTCACCCCAGGTCTCTGGGGCCAACGTCCTGACTTTC.

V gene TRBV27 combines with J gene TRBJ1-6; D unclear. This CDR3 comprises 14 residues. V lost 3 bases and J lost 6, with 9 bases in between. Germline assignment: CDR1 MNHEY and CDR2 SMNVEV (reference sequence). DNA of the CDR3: TGTGCCAGCAGTTTGGGAGGGTTTAATTCACCCCTCCACTTT. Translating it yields CASSLGGFNSPLHF.

The DNA for the CDR3 is TGTGCCAGCAGCTTAGTGAAGGGGCACTACGAGCAGTACTTC. This encodes CASSLVKGHYEQYF. V and J are TRBV7-2 and TRBJ2-7; a weak D match, TRBD1 (5 bases). Germline loops: CDR1 SGHTA, CDR2 FQGNSA. Trimming pared 1 base from V and 3 bases from J, leaving 10 bases between. The CDR3 totals 14 residues. Full variable domain (rest looked up from reference TRBV7-2 and TRBJ2-7): GAGVSQSPSNKVTEKGKDVELRCDPISGHTALYWYRQSLGQGLEFLIYFQGNSAPDKSGLPSDRFSAERTGGSVSTLTIQRTQQEDSAVYLCASSLVKGHYEQYFGPGTRLTVT.

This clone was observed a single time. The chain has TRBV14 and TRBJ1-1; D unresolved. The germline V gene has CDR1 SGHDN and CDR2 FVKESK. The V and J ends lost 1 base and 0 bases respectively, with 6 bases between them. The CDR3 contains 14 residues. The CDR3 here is CASSQVALNTEAFF. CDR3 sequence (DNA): TGTGCCAGCAGCCAAGTTGCCCTGAACACTGAAGCTTTCTTT.

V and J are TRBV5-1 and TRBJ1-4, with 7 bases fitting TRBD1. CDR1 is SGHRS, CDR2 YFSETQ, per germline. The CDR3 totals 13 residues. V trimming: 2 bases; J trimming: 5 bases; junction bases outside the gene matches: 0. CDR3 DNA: TGCGCCAGCAGCTTACAGGGGAATGAAAAACTGTTTTTT. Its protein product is CASSLQGNEKLFF.

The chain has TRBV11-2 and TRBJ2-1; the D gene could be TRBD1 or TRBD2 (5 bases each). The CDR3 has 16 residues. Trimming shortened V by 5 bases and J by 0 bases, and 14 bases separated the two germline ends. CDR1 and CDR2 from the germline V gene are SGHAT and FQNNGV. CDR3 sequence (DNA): TGTGCCAGCAGCCAAGGGACGGTGAGCTCCTACAATGAGCAGTTCTTC. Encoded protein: CASSQGTVSSYNEQFF.

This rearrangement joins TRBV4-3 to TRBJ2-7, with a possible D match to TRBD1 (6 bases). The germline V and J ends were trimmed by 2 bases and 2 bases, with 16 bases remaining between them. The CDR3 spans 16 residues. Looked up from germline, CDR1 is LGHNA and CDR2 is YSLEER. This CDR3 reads CASSQLPMTGAYEQYF. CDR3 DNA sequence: TGCGCCAGCAGCCAACTCCCGATGACAGGAGCCTACGAGCAGTACTTC.

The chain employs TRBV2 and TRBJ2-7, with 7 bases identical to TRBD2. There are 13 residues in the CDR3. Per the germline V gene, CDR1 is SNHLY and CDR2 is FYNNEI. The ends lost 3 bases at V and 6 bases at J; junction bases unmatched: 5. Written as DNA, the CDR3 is TGTGCCAGCAGTGACCTAGCGGTAGGCGAGCAGTACTTC. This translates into CASSDLAVGEQYF.

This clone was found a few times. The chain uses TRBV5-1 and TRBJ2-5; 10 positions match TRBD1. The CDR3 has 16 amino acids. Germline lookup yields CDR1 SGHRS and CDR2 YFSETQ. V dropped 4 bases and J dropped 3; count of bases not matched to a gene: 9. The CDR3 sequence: CASSPVPGQGKETQYF. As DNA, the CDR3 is TGCGCCAGCAGCCCCGTCCCGGGACAGGGGAAAGAGACCCAGTACTTC. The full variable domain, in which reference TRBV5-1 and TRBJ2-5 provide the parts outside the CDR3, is KAGVTQTPRYLIKTRGQQVTLSCSPISGHRSVSWYQQTPGQGLQFLFEYFSETQRNKGNFPGRFSGRQFSNSRSEMNVSTLELGDSALYLCASSPVPGQGKETQYFGPGTRLLVL.

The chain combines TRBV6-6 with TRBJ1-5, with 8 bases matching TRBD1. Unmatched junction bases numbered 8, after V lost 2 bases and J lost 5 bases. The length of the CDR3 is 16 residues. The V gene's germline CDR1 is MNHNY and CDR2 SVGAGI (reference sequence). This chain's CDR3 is CASSYRQGIFHQPQHF. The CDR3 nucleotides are TGTGCCAGCAGTTACCGACAGGGGATCTTCCATCAGCCCCAGCATTTT.

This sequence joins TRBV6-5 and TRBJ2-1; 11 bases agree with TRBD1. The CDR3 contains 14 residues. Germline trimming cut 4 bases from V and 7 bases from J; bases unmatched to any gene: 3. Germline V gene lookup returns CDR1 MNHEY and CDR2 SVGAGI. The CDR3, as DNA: TGTGCCAGCAGTTCGGGACAGGGGGGGAATGAGCAGTTCTTC. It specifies CASSSGQGGNEQFF.